The 12 T cell receptor beta chains reported below all come from one sample, sequenced in a study of T cell responses to AZD1222 COVID-19 vaccine. Assay: immunoSEQ multiplex PCR; the TCRdb copy retains only in-frame clones and omits some. The sample has around 140,000 clones, over 75% seen once. Sequenced material: peripheral blood, taken 28 days after the second dose of the MenACWY control vaccine. The origin of the receptors is an adult who received the MenACWY meningococcal vaccine as a control.

The J gene is TRBJ1-4, the V gene TRBV7-8; no clear D. The length of the CDR3 is 14 residues. Germline assignment: CDR1 SGHVS and CDR2 FQNEAQ. Trimming removed 3 bases at V and 7 bases at J, with 12 bases between. The CDR3 nucleotides are TGTGCCAGCAGCTTGGCGGAGACTTCTGAAAAACTGTTTTTT. It specifies CASSLAETSEKLFF.

The chain uses TRBV5-6 and TRBJ2-4; 8 bases line up with TRBD1. In germline, CDR1 is SGHDT, CDR2 YYEEEE. The CDR3 totals 13 residues. The V and J ends lost 7 bases and 8 bases, in that order; junction bases with no gene match: 8. In DNA, the CDR3 is TGTGCCAGCGGCACAGGGGGTCGGGACATTCAGTACTTC. As protein: CASGTGGRDIQYF.

This chain joins TRBV6-5 and TRBJ2-3; D might be TRBD1 (5 bases). CDR3 length: 14 amino acids. The ends were cut back, 3 bases at V and 2 bases at J, with 9 bases in the middle. The germline gives CDR1 MNHEY, CDR2 SVGAGI. The CDR3 sequence: CASSYGQPTDTQYF. CDR3 coding DNA: TGTGCCAGCAGTTATGGACAACCCACAGATACGCAGTATTTT.

V and J are TRBV2 and TRBJ2-7; TRBD2 might be the D (6 bases). The CDR3 loop spans 14 amino acids. The ends were cut back, 10 bases at V and 4 bases at J, with 20 bases in the middle. The germline gives CDR1 SNHLY, CDR2 FYNNEI. DNA of the CDR3: TGTGCCAAGGGGCGGGGAGACGGGAGTTACGAGCAGTACTTC. Protein sequence: CAKGRGDGSYEQYF. Drawing the rest from reference TRBV2 and TRBJ2-7, the complete variable domain is EPEVTQTPSHQVTQMGQEVILRCVPISNHLYFYWYRQILGQKVEFLVSFYNNEISEKSEIFDDQFSVERPDGSNFTLKIRSTKLEDSAMYFCAKGRGDGSYEQYFGPGTRLTVT.

The genes are TRBV6-5 and TRBJ1-3, with TRBD1 identical over 8 bases. The germline V gene has CDR1 MNHEY and CDR2 SVGAGI. This CDR3 has 15 amino acids. V gave up 6 bases and J gave up 0 bases; unmatched junction bases: 4. Here the CDR3 DNA reads TGTGCCAGCAGATCGACAGGGGTCTCTGGAAACACCATATATTTT. It is translated as CASRSTGVSGNTIYF.

This clone was counted a single time. V is TRBV4-3 and J is TRBJ2-2; D ambiguous. This CDR3 region has 18 residues. The germline V gene has CDR1 LGHNA and CDR2 YSLEER. V was shortened by 0 bases and J by 1 base, with 15 bases between the two germline ends. In DNA, the CDR3 is TGCGCCAGCAGCCAAGATCTCAACGTGATGCTGAACACCGGGGAGCTGTTTTTT. Encoded protein: CASSQDLNVMLNTGELFF.

This clone has a single count. The V and J genes are TRBV6-1 and TRBJ2-7; D perhaps matches TRBD2 (5 bases). From germline, CDR1 is MNHNS and CDR2 SASEGT. Trimming shortened V by 3 bases and J by 4 bases, and 7 bases separated the two germline ends. The CDR3 is 12 residues long. CDR3 nucleotide sequence: TGTGCCAGCAGTGACGGGGATTACGAGCAGTACTTC. It translates to CASSDGDYEQYF.

This clone came up once. The chain links TRBV29-1 to TRBJ2-5; 7 bases fit TRBD2. The CDR3 runs 12 residues. Germline CDR1 SQVTM, CDR2 ANQGSEA. Trimming took 4 bases from V and 5 from J; bases not matched to a gene: 4. The CDR3 bases are TGCAGCGTTGGAGCGGGGATCGAGACCCAGTACTTC. Translation gives CSVGAGIETQYF. The variable domain in full, completed from reference TRBV29-1 and TRBJ2-5, reads SAVISQKPSRDICQRGTSLTIQCQVDSQVTMMFWYRQQPGQSLTLIATANQGSEATYESGFVIDKFPISRPNLTFSTLTVSNMSPEDSSIYLCSVGAGIETQYFGPGTRLLVL.

The V and J genes are TRBV30 and TRBJ1-5, with D hard to call. Per the germline V gene, CDR1 is GTSNPN and CDR2 is SVGIG (reference sequence). The ends were cut back, 0 bases at V and 4 bases at J, with 4 bases in the middle. There are 12 residues in the CDR3. CDR3: CAWSVGNQPQHF. The CDR3 DNA is TGTGCCTGGAGTGTAGGGAATCAGCCCCAGCATTTT.

This clone came up once. This chain joins TRBV19 and TRBJ1-1, with 9 bases aligning to TRBD1. The CDR3 totals 14 residues. Germline V gives CDR1 LNHDA, CDR2 SQIVND (reference sequence). V was clipped by 3 bases and J by 11 bases; unmatched bases: 10. The CDR3 nucleotides read TGTGCCAGTAGTATCACAGGGGGCGGCCCTGGGGCTTTCTTT. Amino acid sequence: CASSITGGGPGAFF. Full variable domain (remainder filled in from reference TRBV19 and TRBJ1-1): DGGITQSPKYLFRKEGQNVTLSCEQNLNHDAMYWYRQDPGQGLRLIYYSQIVNDFQKGDIAEGYSVSREKKESFPLTVTSAQKNPTAFYLCASSITGGGPGAFFGQGTRLTVV.

The genes are TRBV24-1 and TRBJ2-1; TRBD1 or TRBD2 may be the D gene (5 bases each). This CDR3 is 16 amino acids long. Germline CDR1 KGHDR, CDR2 SFDVKD. Trimming took off 0 bases at V and 0 bases at J, with 8 bases between the two ends. For the CDR3, the DNA is TGTGCCACCAGTGATTTGAGAGGGGCCTCCTACAATGAGCAGTTCTTC. Translation gives CATSDLRGASYNEQFF.

The table lists this clone with a few counts. This chain joins TRBV9 and TRBJ2-1; D is perhaps TRBD1 or TRBD2 (5 bases each). With 4 bases removed from V and 2 bases from J, the gap between germline ends came to 13 bases. The germline gives CDR1 SGDLS, CDR2 YYNGEE. This CDR3 contains 15 residues. CDR3 amino acids: CASSLGPSPYNEQFF. CDR3 coding DNA: TGTGCCAGCAGCCTGGGACCGTCGCCCTACAATGAGCAGTTCTTC.